The rows below give T cell receptor beta chains drawn from one sample of a study of cytomegalovirus exposure and HLA in healthy donors. TCRdb's table, derived via immunoSEQ multiplex PCR, lists solely in-frame clones and lacks some. This table has approximately 130,000 clones, over 70% appearing once. Sequencing was performed on PBMCs. All receptors derive from a man aged 30 to 45 in good health and CMV-seronegative. CDR3s include the opening cysteine and the closing phenylalanine or tryptophan. Each record gives: J gene, clone size, D gene, V gene, CDR3 length, CDR3 DNA, CDR3 protein. The D gene is left open where the match is weak. The size entry is marked missing in some rows and otherwise reads once, few, many or a size class.

>TRBJ2-7|.|.|TRBV13|15
TGTGCCAGCAGCATCGAAGGGACTGCCTCGTACGAGCAGTACTTC
CASSIEGTASYEQYF
>TRBJ1-6|.|TRBD1|TRBV7-9|14
TGTGCCAGCAGCGTACAGGGGGGAAATTCACCCCTCCACTTT
CASSVQGGNSPLHF
>TRBJ2-2|.|TRBD2|TRBV27|19
TGTGCCAGCAGTTTAGAGGGTTCGGGGACTAGCGGCCTCACCGGGGAGCTGTTTTTT
CASSLEGSGTSGLTGELFF
>TRBJ2-1|.|TRBD1|TRBV7-9|15
TGTGCCAGCAGCCTAGGACAGGAACCCTACAATGAGCAGTTCTTC
CASSLGQEPYNEQFF
>TRBJ1-2|.|.|TRBV28|14
TGTGCCAGCAGTTTAATGGGACACGACTATGGCTACACCTTC
CASSLMGHDYGYTF
>TRBJ1-4|.|.|TRBV18|17
TGTGCCAGCTCACCCACAGGCCGCATGGGAACTAATGAAAAACTGTTTTTT
CASSPTGRMGTNEKLFF
>TRBJ2-3|.|TRBD2|TRBV6-6|16
TGTGCCAGCAGTTCGCGTCTAGCGGAAAGCACAGATACGCAGTATTTT
CASSSRLAESTDTQYF
>TRBJ2-1|.|TRBD2|TRBV5-1|15
TGCGCCAGCACCCCGGGGGGTCGGGGATACAATGAGCAGTTCTTC
CASTPGGRGYNEQFF
>TRBJ2-7|.|TRBD2|TRBV30|14
TGTGCCTGGAGTGCCGGACTAGATACTTACGAGCAGTACTTC
CAWSAGLDTYEQYF
>TRBJ1-1|.|.|TRBV7-8|14
TGTGCCAGCAGCTTAACAGGGCCGAACACTGAAGCTTTCTTT
CASSLTGPNTEAFF
>TRBJ1-3|.|.|TRBV29-1|15
TGCAGCGTCCGCGACACCCAGACGGCAGGAAACACCATATATTTT
CSVRDTQTAGNTIYF
>TRBJ1-2|few|TRBD1|TRBV6-5|16
TGTGCCAGCAGCTACACTCGGACAGGAGGATCCTATGGCTACACCTTC
CASSYTRTGGSYGYTF
>TRBJ1-5|.|TRBD1|TRBV6-5|14
TGTGCCAGCAGGCGACTTCAGGGGGATCAGCCCCAGCATTTT
CASRRLQGDQPQHF
>TRBJ2-5|.|TRBD2|TRBV9|15
TGTGCCAGCAGCGGATATAGCGGGGGGGAGGAGACCCAGTACTTC
CASSGYSGGEETQYF
>TRBJ1-3|.|.|TRBV4-2|14
TGTGCCAGCAGCCAAGATCCCGCGGGAAACACCATATATTTT
CASSQDPAGNTIYF
>TRBJ2-2|.|.|TRBV6-4|12
TGTGCCAGCAGTCCAGGGTCCGGGGAGCTGTTTTTT
CASSPGSGELFF
>TRBJ1-3|once|TRBD1|TRBV28|14
TGTGCCACCGGGACAGAGACCTCTGGAAACACCATATATTTT
CATGTETSGNTIYF
>TRBJ1-5|.|.|TRBV7-6|15
TGTGCCAGCAGCCCTAGCTACGGGTGGAATCAGCCCCAGCATTTT
CASSPSYGWNQPQHF
>TRBJ1-1|.|.|TRBV27|15
TGTGCCAGCAGTTTATTACGCAGGGGTCACACTGAAGCTTTCTTT
CASSLLRRGHTEAFF
>TRBJ2-1|.|.|TRBV7-6|14
TGTGCCAGCAGCTTATTGGGCCGACGCGATGAGCAGTTCTTC
CASSLLGRRDEQFF
>TRBJ2-1|.|TRBD2|TRBV4-2|12
TGTGCCAGCAGCCAAGATAGCGGGAGATTAATCTTC
CASSQDSGRLIF
>TRBJ2-7|.|TRBD1|TRBV20-1|11
TGCAGTGCTAGAGGTGACAGGGGGGCTTTCTTC
CSARGDRGAFF
>TRBJ2-3|.|.|TRBV5-1|14
TGCGCCAGCAGGGAGGGACAGTCCACAGATACGCAGTATTTT
CASREGQSTDTQYF
>TRBJ2-2|.|TRBD2|TRBV28|16
TGTGCCAGCAGCCCGTTGACTAGCGGGAAGACCGGGGAGCTGTTTTTT
CASSPLTSGKTGELFF
>TRBJ2-5|.|TRBD1|TRBV19|16
TGTGCCAGTAAGAGGGGACAGGGGGCGCTTCAAGAGACCCAGTACTTC
CASKRGQGALQETQYF
>TRBJ2-1|few|TRBD2|TRBV2|14
TGTGCCAGCATATTTAGCGGGGGAGCAGTGAAGCAGTTCTTC
CASIFSGGAVKQFF
>TRBJ2-3|.|.|TRBV7-9|12
TGTGCCAGCACCAAAGGGGCAGATACGCAGTATTTT
CASTKGADTQYF
>TRBJ2-5|.|TRBD2|TRBV5-6|15
TGTGCCAGCAGCCTATACACTAGCGATGCTGAGACCCAGTACTTC
CASSLYTSDAETQYF
>TRBJ1-3|once|.|TRBV28|16
TGTGCCACCTACAGCGGTTCGAAGAACTCTGGAAACACCATATATTTT
CATYSGSKNSGNTIYF
>TRBJ2-1|.|.|TRBV7-6|15
TGTGCCAGCAGCTTCGACTGGCAGGGAGGCAATGAGCAGTTCTTC
CASSFDWQGGNEQFF
>TRBJ1-2|.|TRBD1|TRBV5-5|14
TGTGCCAGCAGCCCGGGACAGTCCCTCTATGGCTACACCTTC
CASSPGQSLYGYTF
>TRBJ1-2|few|TRBD1|TRBV15|14
TGTGCCACCAGCAAAAGGGACAGGCCAAATGGCTACACCTTC
CATSKRDRPNGYTF
>TRBJ1-6|.|TRBD1|TRBV6-1|14
TGTGCCAGCAACCCTACAGGGGGCGCGACGGCCCTCCACTTT
CASNPTGGATALHF
>TRBJ1-4|.|.|TRBV15|16
TGTGCCACCAGCAGAGATCTCGCGAGGGGAGGGGAAAAACTGTTTTTT
CATSRDLARGGEKLFF
>TRBJ1-4|once|.|TRBV30|13
TGTGCCTGGAGTGAGGAGCGGGGTGAAAAACTGTTTTTT
CAWSEERGEKLFF
>TRBJ2-7|.|.|TRBV28|13
TGTGCCAGCAGTACGGACAACTCCTACGAGCAGTACTTC
CASSTDNSYEQYF
>TRBJ1-5|.|.|TRBV7-2|14
TGTGCCAGCAGCTTCGACACCTACAATCAGCCCCAGCATTTT
CASSFDTYNQPQHF
>TRBJ2-7|few|TRBD1|TRBV5-4|12
TGTGCCAGCAGCCAAAGACAGGGCGAGCAGTACTTC
CASSQRQGEQYF
>TRBJ2-1|.|TRBD1|TRBV29-1|15
TGCAGCGCGCGCAATCCCGGGACAGGGGACGGTGAGCAGTTCTTC
CSARNPGTGDGEQFF
>TRBJ2-5|.|.|TRBV27|17
TGTGCCAGCAGTTTATCGGGAAGGAGGAAGGCCCAAGAGACCCAGTACTTC
CASSLSGRRKAQETQYF